The source of this T cell receptor (beta chain) is a study of blood T cell repertoires in COVID-19. For the study at large: PBMCs, B-cell-depleted T cells, or T cells were the source of the cDNA or gDNA that made up the material.

V was pared by 1 base and J by 3 bases, with 14 bases between. CDR1 and CDR2 from the germline V gene are SGDLS and YYNGEE. This CDR3 is 15 amino acids long. Repertoires were generated with immunoSEQ multiplex PCR, while TCRdb's copy carries only in-frame clones and drops some. Among 250,000 to 300,000 clones, 80% to 85% were seen once, and the ten largest hold approximately 3.6%. The genes are TRBV9 and TRBJ2-7; tentative D call: TRBD2 (6 bases). This TCR derives from a man in his fifties who had recovered from COVID-19. Sequencing was done on a sample of PBMCs or T cells enriched from blood (not recorded which). In DNA form, the CDR3 reads TGTGCCAGCAGCGTAACGGAGCGGGTACACTACGAGCAGTACTTC. It specifies CASSVTERVHYEQYF.